This T cell receptor (beta chain) is drawn from a study of T-cell memory formation after mild COVID-19 (dated by TCRdb to the early 2020s). Background for the entire study: TCR sequence clusters from the two donors were largely donor specific. T-cell clones expanding and contracting after mild COVID-19 in two donors were tracked by longitudinal TCRalpha and TCRbeta repertoire sequencing. The cohort was made up of two young adult volunteers, one female and one male, who were previously healthy. Study-wide conclusions, independent of this receptor: Only a couple of mild cases were covered in the study, and larger cohorts including severe cases with pre-infection samples were considered necessary. Whether the second-wave clones peaking on day 37 were SARS-CoV-2 specific was not confirmed. From day 15 to 85, contracting clones showed balanced CD4/CD8 phenotypes, whereas a second wave of clones that expanded from day 15 to 37 leaned towards CD4+. The detection of some responding clones in pre-infection memory suggests that pre-existing cross-reactive memory T cells joined the SARS-CoV-2 response. Contracting CD4+ clones appeared mostly in the CM and EM memory subsets, whereas CD8+ clones were enriched in EMRA.

The data were produced on an Illumina NovaSeq 6000. TCRalpha and TCRbeta cDNA libraries were built by 5'RACE with constant-segment primers, adding sample barcodes and unique molecular identifiers. RNA was extracted from every sample with Trizol reagent. Amplification of the libraries took two PCR steps, and the second step added a second sample barcode plus Illumina TruSeq adapters. Sequencing of libraries was performed on an Illumina NovaSeq with 2 x 150 bp paired-end reads. On the authors' methods: Reads were demultiplexed and collapsed into UMI-guided consensus sequences with migec v1.2.7. Using mixcr v2.1.11, UMI consensuses were aligned to TRA and TRB V and J templates and then assembled into clonotypes. Clonotypes were classified as expanded or contracted when called significant by both edgeR and NoisET, with noise models trained on biological replicates. edgeR calls used a false discovery rate-adjusted p below 0.01 and a log2 fold-change threshold of 1. As an exploratory analysis of dynamics, max-normalized trajectories of the 1000 most abundant clonotypes were examined by PCA with hierarchical clustering. The CD4 or CD8 phenotype of responding clones was assigned using the separately sequenced CD4+ and CD8+ repertoires. Through fastp at Q25 and MiXCR, TCRdb rebuilt clones from the public reads, retaining in-frame beta chains. Duplicate CDR3 protein sequences are folded into a single record with the most common DNA and genes. The V and J calls and clone size are TCRdb's, not the authors'. The sample table records over 250,000 distinct CDR3 sequences; more than 15% of these occur just once. The top ten constitute roughly 23% of the sample.

This clonotype was seen only a few times. Its specific antigen is unknown. Base quality data are lacking; no much larger clone is found one base away. PBMCs were isolated by Ficoll-Paque density gradient centrifugation. Trimming removed 6 bases from V and 0 bases from J; the gene matches leave 8 bases unexplained. The CDR3 covers 15 residues, taking in both the cysteine and the phenylalanine. The sequence is cut down to CDR3 DNA, 45 bases in frame from base 1. The V gene is TRBV12-3 or TRBV12-4 and the J gene is TRBJ2-7; 7 central nucleotides agree with TRBD1. The origin of this receptor is a man in his late teens or twenties who had mild COVID-19 (a few samples of this study predate the infection). The sample titles of this study are shuffled in the database, so cell type and time point are left out; the donor was told from shared clones. Sequencing used PBMCs or a T cell subset sorted from them (not recorded which). The DNA sequence is given as TGTGCCAGCAGCCTGGGACAGAGGAGCTCCTACGAGCAGTACTTC. It specifies CASSLGQRSSYEQYF.